The next 2 T cell receptor beta chains were all read from a single sample in a study of blood T cell repertoires in COVID-19. Produced via immunoSEQ multiplex PCR; TCRdb's table is partial and in-frame only. The sample includes approximately 52,000 clones, 80% to 90% of them seen just once. Sequencing used peripheral blood. The receptors come from a man aged 60 to 69 with active COVID-19.

This clone has just one count. This sequence joins TRBV11-2 and TRBJ1-1; 8 bases align to TRBD1. Germline trimming cut 5 bases from V and 3 bases from J; bases unmatched to any gene: 11. Germline loops: CDR1 SGHAT, CDR2 FQNNGV. The length of the CDR3 is 16 residues. DNA for the CDR3: TGTGCCAGCAGCCCCCGACAGGGGCCATTTTACACTGAAGCTTTCTTT. Its translation: CASSPRQGPFYTEAFF.

V and J are TRBV5-4 and TRBJ1-5, with 8 bases fitting TRBD1. The CDR3 contains 13 residues. Germline V lookup: CDR1 SGHNT, CDR2 YYREEE (reference sequence). V shed 1 base and J 11 bases; nucleotides not matched to a gene: 5. The CDR3 loop reads CASSLQGARAQHF. CDR3 DNA: TGTGCCAGCAGCTTGCAGGGGGCGCGGGCCCAGCATTTT.